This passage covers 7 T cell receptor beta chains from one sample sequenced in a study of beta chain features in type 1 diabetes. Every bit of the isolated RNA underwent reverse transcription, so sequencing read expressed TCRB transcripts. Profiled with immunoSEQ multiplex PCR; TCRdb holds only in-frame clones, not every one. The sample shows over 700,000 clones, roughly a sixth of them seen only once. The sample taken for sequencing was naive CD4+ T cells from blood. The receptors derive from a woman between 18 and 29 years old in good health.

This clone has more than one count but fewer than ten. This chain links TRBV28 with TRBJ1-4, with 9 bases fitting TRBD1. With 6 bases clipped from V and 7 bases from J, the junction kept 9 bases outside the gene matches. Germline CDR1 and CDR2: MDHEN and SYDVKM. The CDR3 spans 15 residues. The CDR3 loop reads CASRSTGGVPEKLFF. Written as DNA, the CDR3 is TGTGCCAGCAGGTCTACAGGGGGCGTCCCTGAAAAACTGTTTTTT.

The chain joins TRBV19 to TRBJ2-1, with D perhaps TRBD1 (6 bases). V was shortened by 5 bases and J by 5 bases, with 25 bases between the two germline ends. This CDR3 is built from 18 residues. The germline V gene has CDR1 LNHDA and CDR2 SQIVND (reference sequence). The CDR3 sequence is CASSAPIGSRGRDNEQFF. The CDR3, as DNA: TGTGCCAGTAGTGCCCCAATCGGCTCCAGGGGTCGGGACAATGAGCAGTTCTTC.

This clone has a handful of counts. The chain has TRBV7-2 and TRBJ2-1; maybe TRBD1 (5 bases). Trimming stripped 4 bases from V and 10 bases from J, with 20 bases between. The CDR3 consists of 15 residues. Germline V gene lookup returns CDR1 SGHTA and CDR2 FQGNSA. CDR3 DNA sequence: TGTGCCAGCAGCTCATGGACACTCCTCGGACCAGAGCAGTTCTTC. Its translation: CASSSWTLLGPEQFF.

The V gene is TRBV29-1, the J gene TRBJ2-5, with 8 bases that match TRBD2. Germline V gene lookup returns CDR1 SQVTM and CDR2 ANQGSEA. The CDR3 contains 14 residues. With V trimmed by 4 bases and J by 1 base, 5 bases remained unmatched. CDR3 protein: CSVGKAGVQETQYF. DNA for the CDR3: TGCAGCGTTGGCAAAGCGGGAGTCCAAGAGACCCAGTACTTC.

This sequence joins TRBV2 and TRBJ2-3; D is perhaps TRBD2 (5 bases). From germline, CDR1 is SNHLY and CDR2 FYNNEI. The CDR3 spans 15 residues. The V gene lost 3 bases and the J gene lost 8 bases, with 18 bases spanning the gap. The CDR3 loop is CASSDLGLAGITQYF. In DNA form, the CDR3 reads TGTGCCAGCAGTGACCTCGGGCTAGCCGGTATTACGCAGTATTTT.

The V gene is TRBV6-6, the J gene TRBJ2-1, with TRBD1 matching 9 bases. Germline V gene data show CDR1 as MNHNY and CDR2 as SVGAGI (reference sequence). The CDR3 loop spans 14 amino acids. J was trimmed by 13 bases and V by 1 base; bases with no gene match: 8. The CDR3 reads CASSYYWDRDSQFF. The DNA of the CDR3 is TGTGCCAGCAGTTACTACTGGGACAGGGATTCTCAGTTCTTC.

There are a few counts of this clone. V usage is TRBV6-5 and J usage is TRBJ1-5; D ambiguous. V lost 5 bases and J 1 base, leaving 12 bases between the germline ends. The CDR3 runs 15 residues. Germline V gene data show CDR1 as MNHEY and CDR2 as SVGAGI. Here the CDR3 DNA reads TGTGCCAGCAGTCGGTTCGGTGGGAGCAATCAGCCCCAGCATTTT. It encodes CASSRFGGSNQPQHF.